Following are 15 T cell receptor beta chains from one sample sequenced in a study of identical twins (dated by TCRdb to about 2016). Receptor libraries were prepared by 5' RACE. The reads were generated on an Illumina HiSeq 2000. TCRdb handled the public reads itself, with Q25 trimming in fastp and clone calling in MiXCR, and kept productive beta chains. Each CDR3 protein gets just one entry, which takes the most common genes and DNA from the rows behind it. The sample yields some 660,000 distinct CDR3 sequences; 8.6% were counted once. Of the sample, roughly 0.9% falls within the top ten clones. These data were likewise used in another study, on yellow fever vaccine responses in identical twins.

Sequences were obtained from PBMCs. These receptors were collected from a woman under 30 in good health.

V usage is TRBV28 and J usage is TRBJ2-1; 8 bases match TRBD2. The CDR3 loop spans 16 amino acids. J gave up 6 bases and V 3 bases, and 10 bases lay outside the gene matches. Germline loops: CDR1 MDHEN, CDR2 SYDVKM. The CDR3 reads CASSLLGTSGLNEQFF. The CDR3 DNA reads TGTGCCAGCAGTTTGCTTGGTACTAGCGGACTCAATGAGCAGTTCTTC.

The chain employs TRBV12-3 or TRBV12-4 and TRBJ2-2, with 14 bases aligning to TRBD2. The V and J ends lost 1 base and 12 bases, in that order; junction bases with no gene match: 7. The CDR3 spans 16 residues. The CDR3 is CASSLGDRTSGRKLFF. CDR3 coding DNA: TGTGCCAGCAGTTTAGGAGACCGGACTAGCGGGAGGAAGCTGTTTTTT.

V and J are TRBV7-9 and TRBJ2-7, with 10 bases matching TRBD1. The CDR3 contains 17 residues. The J segment lost 3 bases and the V segment lost 5 bases, leaving 13 bases of the junction unmatched. Germline CDR1 is SEHNR and CDR2 is FQNEAQ (reference sequence). The CDR3 loop reads CASSQKSGQGIYYEQYF. DNA of the CDR3: TGTGCCAGCAGCCAAAAATCGGGACAGGGGATATACTACGAGCAGTACTTC.

A few counts support this clonotype. This rearrangement joins TRBV10-3 to TRBJ2-5; D may be TRBD2 (6 bases). The length of the CDR3 is 14 residues. V was shortened by 0 bases and J by 1 base, with 6 bases between the two germline ends. Germline values: CDR1 ENHRY, CDR2 SYGVKD. CDR3 sequence: CAISESGSQETQYF. CDR3 nucleotides: TGTGCCATCAGTGAGTCCGGGAGCCAAGAGACCCAGTACTTC.

This clonotype showed up many times. This CDR3 is CASRTGTGNTEAFF. The CDR3 region has the DNA TGTGCCAGCAGAACCGGGACAGGGAACACTGAAGCTTTCTTT. This chain connects TRBV12-3 or TRBV12-4 to TRBJ1-1; TRBD1 aligns across 8 bases. This CDR3 contains 14 residues. V shed 6 bases and J 1 base; nucleotides not matched to a gene: 4.

The V call is TRBV7-8, the J call TRBJ2-5, with D perhaps being TRBD1 or TRBD2 (5 bases each). Germline lookup yields CDR1 SGHVS and CDR2 FQNEAQ. V lost 3 bases and J lost 2, with 10 bases in between. This CDR3 is 14 amino acids long. Written as DNA, the CDR3 is TGTGCCAGCAGCTTGGGGACCCGACAAGAGACCCAGTACTTC. The encoded protein is CASSLGTRQETQYF. Filled out from reference TRBV7-8 and TRBJ2-5, the complete variable domain reads GAGVSQSPRYKVAKRGQDVALRCDPISGHVSLFWYQQALGQGPEFLTYFQNEAQLDKSGLPSDRFFAERPEGSVSTLKIQRTQQEDSAVYLCASSLGTRQETQYFGPGTRLLVL.

This clonotype came up a few times. This chain uses TRBV7-9 with TRBJ2-7; 7 bases match TRBD1. Germline lookup yields CDR1 SEHNR and CDR2 FQNEAQ (reference sequence). V lost 5 bases to trimming and J lost 0 bases; unmatched junction nucleotides: 13. The CDR3 has 17 amino acids. The CDR3, as DNA: TGTGCCAGCAGCACTCGACTTGGGCAGGGGGACTCCTACGAGCAGTACTTC. Its translation is CASSTRLGQGDSYEQYF.

This clonotype was seen only a few times. One end of the junction fails to match germline, which may point to a read error. The chain is built from TRBV20-1 and TRBJ2-7; D is ambiguous. Germline V gene sequence: CDR1 DFQATT, CDR2 SNEGSKA (reference sequence). CDR3 length: 14 amino acids. This CDR3 reads CSAREADLMVQQYF. CDR3 in DNA: TGCAGTGCTCGAGAGGCAGACCTTATGGTCCAGCAGTACTTC.

V gene TRBV7-9 combines with J gene TRBJ2-7, with no clear D. From germline, CDR1 is SEHNR and CDR2 FQNEAQ (reference sequence). The CDR3 contains 17 residues. Trimming shortened V by 3 bases and J by 1 base, and 19 bases separated the two germline ends. The CDR3 loop reads CASSFSPGRSTSYEQYF. CDR3 DNA sequence: TGTGCCAGCAGCTTTTCGCCGGGCAGGTCGACTTCCTACGAGCAGTACTTC.

This clonotype has more than one count but fewer than ten. The chain is built from TRBV7-6 and TRBJ2-7; D could derive from TRBD1 or TRBD2 (5 bases each). CDR1 and CDR2 from the germline V gene are SGHVS and FNYEAQ. This CDR3 region has 13 residues. Trimming shortened V by 4 bases and J by 1 base, and 8 bases separated the two germline ends. The CDR3 loop is CASSWGRSYEQYF. In DNA, the CDR3 is TGTGCCAGCAGCTGGGGACGGTCCTACGAGCAGTACTTC.

A few counts support this clonotype. The chain uses TRBV2 and TRBJ2-7, with 9 bases fitting TRBD2. CDR1 and CDR2 (germline): SNHLY, FYNNEI. The CDR3 sequence is 16 residues long. V dropped 6 bases and J dropped 5; count of bases not matched to a gene: 14. This CDR3 reads CASSPPYGGGVDEQYF. The CDR3 DNA reads TGTGCCAGCAGCCCTCCTTATGGCGGGGGGGTAGACGAGCAGTACTTC.

This clonotype was picked up many times. The chain has TRBV20-1 and TRBJ1-2; D is ambiguous. V lost 6 bases and J 5 bases, leaving 13 bases between the germline ends. CDR3 length: 12 residues. CDR1 is DFQATT and CDR2 is SNEGSKA in the germline V gene (reference sequence). The CDR3 sequence: CSAQLDGYGYTF. The CDR3 DNA follows: TGCAGTGCCCAGCTGGACGGGTATGGCTACACCTTC.

The chain links TRBV5-1 to TRBJ2-7, with D possibly TRBD1 on 6 matching bases. The germline gives CDR1 SGHRS, CDR2 YFSETQ. The ends were cut back, 2 bases at V and 5 bases at J, with 11 bases in the middle. The CDR3 is made up of 13 amino acids. The CDR3 is CASSFARGNEQYF. CDR3 nucleotide sequence: TGCGCCAGCAGCTTCGCCAGGGGAAACGAGCAGTACTTC.

This clonotype occurred a few times. The V gene is TRBV7-6, the J gene TRBJ2-7; the match to TRBD1 covers 7 bases. V shed 3 bases, J shed 0 bases, and the junction held 5 bases outside the gene matches. This CDR3 spans 15 amino acids. CDR1 and CDR2 from the germline V gene are SGHVS and FNYEAQ. CDR3 amino acids: CASSLGQWSSYEQYF. In nucleotides, the CDR3 is TGTGCCAGCAGCTTGGGACAGTGGAGCTCCTACGAGCAGTACTTC.

This clonotype was seen many times. The rearrangement links TRBV11-2 to TRBJ2-3; weak D call: TRBD2 (5 bases). The length of the CDR3 is 14 residues. With 4 bases removed from V and 1 base from J, the gap between germline ends came to 9 bases. Germline V gene data show CDR1 as SGHAT and CDR2 as FQNNGV. This CDR3 is CASSSDYRTDTQYF. The CDR3 coding sequence is TGTGCCAGCAGCTCCGACTACCGCACAGATACGCAGTATTTT.